This T cell receptor (beta chain) appears in the sequencing data of a study of T-cell reconstitution after alpha-beta-depleted transplantation in children. The study, taken as a whole, reports: Several hundred rapidly expanded clones from non-depleted graft cells reportedly supplied alpha-beta T cells about two months post-transplant. Some patients owed their high day-60 TCRbeta diversity to surviving recipient T cells and thymic progenitors. The main origin of T-cell counts and diversity one year after transplant was newly produced T cells.

The V gene's germline CDR1 is SEHNR and CDR2 FQNEAQ (reference sequence). CDR3 length: 16 amino acids. V was shortened by 5 bases and J by 7 bases, with 18 bases between the two germline ends. Unique molecular identifiers were incorporated during preparation of the TCRbeta library. TCRdb analysed the PCR reads with MiXCR anew, one entry per CDR3 protein. The profile covers 700,000 to 950,000 distinct CDR3 sequences, with about 15% appearing a single time and approximately 5% taken by the ten largest. There are a few counts of this clonotype. No antigen is known for it. This material consisted of PBMCs, mostly from graft donor cells, taken 360 days after TCRalphabeta/CD19-depleted stem cell transplant. The chain is built from TRBV7-9 and TRBJ1-6, with D unresolved. The TCR was taken from a male patient younger than 18 who had a stem cell transplant for acute lymphoblastic leukemia, so the T cells may come from the graft donor. The CDR3 nucleotides are TGTGCCAGCAGCAGAATACTCACAGCGCCCAATTCACCCCTCCACTTT. Translated, it gives CASSRILTAPNSPLHF.